This T cell receptor (beta chain) is drawn from a study of cytomegalovirus exposure and HLA in healthy donors. 13 Jbeta primers and 60 Vbeta primers were used for the PCR. Some clones are missing from TCRdb's copy, which holds only in-frame ones; the method was immunoSEQ multiplex PCR. The data contain about 140,000 clones, around 85% of them singletons. Per the germline V gene, CDR1 is MNHEY and CDR2 is SMNVEV (reference sequence). CDR3 length equals 17 residues. V lost 3 bases to trimming and J lost 0 bases, with 12 bases between them. Sample: PBMCs. The sequence derives from a woman aged 50 to 65 in good health and CMV-seropositive. The chain is built from TRBV27 and TRBJ1-6; D gene ambiguous. CDR3 region: CASSLRATSSYNSPLHF. In DNA form, the CDR3 reads TGTGCCAGCAGTTTGCGTGCCACGAGCTCCTATAATTCACCCCTCCACTTT.